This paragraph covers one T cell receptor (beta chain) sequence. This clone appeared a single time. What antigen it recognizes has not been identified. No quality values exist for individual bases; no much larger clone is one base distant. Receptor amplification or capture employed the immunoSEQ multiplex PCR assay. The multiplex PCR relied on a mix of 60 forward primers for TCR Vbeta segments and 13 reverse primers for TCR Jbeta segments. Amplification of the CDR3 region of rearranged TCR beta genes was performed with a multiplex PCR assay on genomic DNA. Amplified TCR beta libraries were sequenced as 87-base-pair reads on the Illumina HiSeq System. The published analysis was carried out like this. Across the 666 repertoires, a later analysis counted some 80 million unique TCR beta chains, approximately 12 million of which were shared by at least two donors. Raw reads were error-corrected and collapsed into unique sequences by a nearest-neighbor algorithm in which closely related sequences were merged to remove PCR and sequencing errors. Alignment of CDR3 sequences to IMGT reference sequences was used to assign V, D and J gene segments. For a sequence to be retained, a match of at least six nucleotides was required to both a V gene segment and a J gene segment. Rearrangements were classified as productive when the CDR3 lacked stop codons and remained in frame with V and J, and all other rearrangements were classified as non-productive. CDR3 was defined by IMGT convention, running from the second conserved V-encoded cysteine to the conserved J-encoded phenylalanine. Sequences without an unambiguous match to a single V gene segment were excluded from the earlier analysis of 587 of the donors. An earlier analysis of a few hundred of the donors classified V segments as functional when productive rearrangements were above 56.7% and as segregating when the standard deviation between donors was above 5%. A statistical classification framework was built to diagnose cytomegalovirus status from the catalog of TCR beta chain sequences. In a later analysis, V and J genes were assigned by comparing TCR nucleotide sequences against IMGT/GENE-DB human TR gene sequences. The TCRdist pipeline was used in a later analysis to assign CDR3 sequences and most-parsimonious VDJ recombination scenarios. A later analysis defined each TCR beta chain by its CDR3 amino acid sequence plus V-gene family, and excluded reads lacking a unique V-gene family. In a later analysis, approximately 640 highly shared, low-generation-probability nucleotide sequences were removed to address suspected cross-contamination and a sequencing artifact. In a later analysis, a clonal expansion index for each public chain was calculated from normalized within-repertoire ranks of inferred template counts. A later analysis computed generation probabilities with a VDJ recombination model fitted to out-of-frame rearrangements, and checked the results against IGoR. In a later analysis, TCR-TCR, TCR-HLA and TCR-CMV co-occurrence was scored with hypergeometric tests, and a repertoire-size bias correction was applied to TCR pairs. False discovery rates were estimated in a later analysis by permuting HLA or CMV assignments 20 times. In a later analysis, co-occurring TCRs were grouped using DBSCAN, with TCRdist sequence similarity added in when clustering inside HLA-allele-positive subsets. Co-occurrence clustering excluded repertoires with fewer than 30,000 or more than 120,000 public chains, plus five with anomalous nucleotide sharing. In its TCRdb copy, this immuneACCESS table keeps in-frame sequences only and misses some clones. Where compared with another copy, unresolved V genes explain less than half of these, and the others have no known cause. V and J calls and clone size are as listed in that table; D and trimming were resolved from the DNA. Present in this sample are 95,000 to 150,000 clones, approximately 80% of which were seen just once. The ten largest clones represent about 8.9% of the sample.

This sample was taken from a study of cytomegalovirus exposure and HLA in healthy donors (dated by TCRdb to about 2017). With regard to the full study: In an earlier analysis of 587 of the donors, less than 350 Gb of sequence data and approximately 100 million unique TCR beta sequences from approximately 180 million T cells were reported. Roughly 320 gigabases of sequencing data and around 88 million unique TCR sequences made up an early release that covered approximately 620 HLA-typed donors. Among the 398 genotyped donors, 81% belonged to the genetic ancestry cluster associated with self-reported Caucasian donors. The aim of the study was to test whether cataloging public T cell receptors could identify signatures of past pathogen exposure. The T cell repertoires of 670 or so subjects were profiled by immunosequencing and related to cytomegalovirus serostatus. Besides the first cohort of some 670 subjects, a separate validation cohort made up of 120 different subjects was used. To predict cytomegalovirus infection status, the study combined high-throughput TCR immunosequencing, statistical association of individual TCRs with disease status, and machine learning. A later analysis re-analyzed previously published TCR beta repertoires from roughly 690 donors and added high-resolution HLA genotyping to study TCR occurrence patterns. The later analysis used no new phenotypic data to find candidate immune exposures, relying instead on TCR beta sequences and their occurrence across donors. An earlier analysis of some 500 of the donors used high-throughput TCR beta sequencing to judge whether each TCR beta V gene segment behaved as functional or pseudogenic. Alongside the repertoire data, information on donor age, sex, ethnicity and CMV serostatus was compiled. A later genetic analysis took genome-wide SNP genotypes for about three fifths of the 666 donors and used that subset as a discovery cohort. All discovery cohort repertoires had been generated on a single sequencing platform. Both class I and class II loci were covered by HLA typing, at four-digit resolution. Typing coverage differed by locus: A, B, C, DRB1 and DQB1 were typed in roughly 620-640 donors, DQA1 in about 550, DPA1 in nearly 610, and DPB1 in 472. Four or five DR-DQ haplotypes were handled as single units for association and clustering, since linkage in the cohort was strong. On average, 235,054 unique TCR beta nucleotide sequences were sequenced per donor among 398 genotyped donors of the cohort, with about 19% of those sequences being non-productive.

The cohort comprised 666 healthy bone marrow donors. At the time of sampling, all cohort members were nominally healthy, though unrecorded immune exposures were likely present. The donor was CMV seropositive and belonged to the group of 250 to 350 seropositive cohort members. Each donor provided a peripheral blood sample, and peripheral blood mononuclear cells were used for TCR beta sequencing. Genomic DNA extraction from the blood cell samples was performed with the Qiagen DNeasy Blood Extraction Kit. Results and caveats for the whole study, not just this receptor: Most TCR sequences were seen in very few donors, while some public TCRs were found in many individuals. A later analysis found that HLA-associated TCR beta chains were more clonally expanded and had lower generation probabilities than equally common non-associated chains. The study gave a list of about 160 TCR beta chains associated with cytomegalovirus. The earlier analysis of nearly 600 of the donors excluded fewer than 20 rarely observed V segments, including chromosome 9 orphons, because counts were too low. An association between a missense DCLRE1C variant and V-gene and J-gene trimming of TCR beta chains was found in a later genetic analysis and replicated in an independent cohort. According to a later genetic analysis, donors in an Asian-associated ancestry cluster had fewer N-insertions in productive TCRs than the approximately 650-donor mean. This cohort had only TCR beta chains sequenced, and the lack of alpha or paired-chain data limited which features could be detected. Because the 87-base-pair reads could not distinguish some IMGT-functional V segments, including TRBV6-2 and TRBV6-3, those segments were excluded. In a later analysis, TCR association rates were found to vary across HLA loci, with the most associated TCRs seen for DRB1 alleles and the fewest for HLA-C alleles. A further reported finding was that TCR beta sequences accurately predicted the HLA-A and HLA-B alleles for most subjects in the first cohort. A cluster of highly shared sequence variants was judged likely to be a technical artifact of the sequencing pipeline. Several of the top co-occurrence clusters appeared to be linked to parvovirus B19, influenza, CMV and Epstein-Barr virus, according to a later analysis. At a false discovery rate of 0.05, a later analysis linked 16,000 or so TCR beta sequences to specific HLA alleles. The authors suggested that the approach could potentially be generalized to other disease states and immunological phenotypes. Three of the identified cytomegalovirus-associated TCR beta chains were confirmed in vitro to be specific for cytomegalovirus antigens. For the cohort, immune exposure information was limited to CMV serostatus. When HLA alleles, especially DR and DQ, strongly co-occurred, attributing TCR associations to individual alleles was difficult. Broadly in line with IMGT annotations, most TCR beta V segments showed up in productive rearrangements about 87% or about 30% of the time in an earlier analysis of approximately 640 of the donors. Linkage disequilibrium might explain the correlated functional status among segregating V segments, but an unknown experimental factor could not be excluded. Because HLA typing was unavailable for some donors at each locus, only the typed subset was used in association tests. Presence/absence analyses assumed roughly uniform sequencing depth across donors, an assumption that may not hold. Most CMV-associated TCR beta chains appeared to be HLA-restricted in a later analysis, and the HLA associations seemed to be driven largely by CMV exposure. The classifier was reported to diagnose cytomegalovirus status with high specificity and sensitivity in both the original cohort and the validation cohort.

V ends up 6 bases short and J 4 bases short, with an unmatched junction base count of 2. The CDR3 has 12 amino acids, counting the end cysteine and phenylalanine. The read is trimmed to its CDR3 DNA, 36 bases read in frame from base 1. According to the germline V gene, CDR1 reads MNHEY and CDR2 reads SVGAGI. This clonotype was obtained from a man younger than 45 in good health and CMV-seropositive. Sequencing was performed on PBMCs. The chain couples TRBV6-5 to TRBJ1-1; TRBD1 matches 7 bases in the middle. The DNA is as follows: TGTGCCAGCAGGGCAGGGGGCACTGAAGCTTTCTTT. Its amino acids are CASRAGGTEAFF.